This T cell receptor beta chain came from a study of regulatory T cells in long-lasting Graves disease. Time point described: newly diagnosed GD, antithyroid drugs for less than 3 months. TCR sequences were obtained from RNA taken from PBMCs. The germline V gene has CDR1 MNHEY and CDR2 SMNVEV (reference sequence). The CDR3 covers 13 residues. J lost 8 bases, V lost 5 bases, and 6 bases had no gene match. Through Arm-PCR of CDR3 regions and iRepertoire HTBI primers, TCR beta libraries were built. One entry per CDR3 protein, called by TCRdb with MiXCR from the multiplex PCR reads. The table records about 220,000 distinct CDR3 sequences, approximately 18% of them present only once. This clonotype was counted many times. These same records also appear under a second study, on T cells in Graves' hyperthyroidism and ophthalmopathy. As reported in that work: A first-round RT-PCR of the TCR CDR3 used the HTBI primer set. The authors' 13 V-J model separated ophthalmopathy from stable hyperthyroidism.

The rearrangement links TRBV27 to TRBJ1-2; TRBD1 agrees at 9 bases. This TCR was sampled from a woman aged 25 to 39 with Graves disease. Sample: peripheral blood mononuclear cells (PBMCs), taken at new diagnosis, from a patient treated with antithyroid drugs. CDR3 DNA: TGTGCCAGCAGTAAGAGGACAGGGGAGGGCTACACCTTC. This sequence encodes CASSKRTGEGYTF.